This is a list of T cell receptor beta chains from one sample in a study of T cell responses to AZD1222 COVID-19 vaccine. The data were produced by immunoSEQ multiplex PCR, yet TCRdb's version contains in-frame clones alone and is incomplete. The sample shows 150,000 to 200,000 clones, almost 90% of them seen only once. The sample here was peripheral blood, taken on day 0 of AZD1222 vaccination. These receptors originate from an adult in good health. CDR3s include the opening cysteine and the closing phenylalanine or tryptophan. A D gene is named only where the DNA matches it firmly. Size tells how often a clone was seen (once, few, many) or the class of an expanded clone, and some rows leave it out.

DNA	CDR3	size	V	J	D
TGTGCCAGCGGGGACGGGGGTTCGGGAAACACCATATATTTT	CASGDGGSGNTIYF	.	TRBV19	TRBJ1-3	.
TGTGCCAGCAGCCATCGGACAGGCATCGATTCACCCCTCCACTTT	CASSHRTGIDSPLHF	.	TRBV13	TRBJ1-6	TRBD1
TGTGCCAGCAGCGTAGCCAAGGGTAGTAGAAAACTGTTTTTT	CASSVAKGSRKLFF	.	TRBV9	TRBJ1-4	.
TGTGCCAGCAGCTTGCCCACCACGAAGACCCAGTACTTC	CASSLPTTKTQYF	.	TRBV5-5	TRBJ2-5	.
TGCGCCAGCAGCTTCACAGGGAGCAACGAGCAGTACTTC	CASSFTGSNEQYF	.	TRBV5-1	TRBJ2-7	.
TGCAGCGCCGCGGGACAGGGCTATGGCTACACCTTC	CSAAGQGYGYTF	once	TRBV29-1	TRBJ1-2	TRBD1
TGTGCCAGCAGCTTACAGGGGCTATTGAGCTATGGCTACACCTTC	CASSLQGLLSYGYTF	few	TRBV11-2	TRBJ1-2	.
TGTGCCTGGAGTGTTGGGCAGGGAAAGCAGCCCCAGCATTTT	CAWSVGQGKQPQHF	.	TRBV30	TRBJ1-5	.
TGCGCCAGCAGCCAAGACCCGAGCGACGGTGAAGCTTTCTTT	CASSQDPSDGEAFF	.	TRBV4-1	TRBJ1-1	.
TGTGCCAGTACCCCCACAGGGGCTAATGAAAAACTGTTTTTT	CASTPTGANEKLFF	.	TRBV19	TRBJ1-4	TRBD1
TGTGCCAGCAGTCCACGAAGTGGAGGGTGGGGCAATCAGCCCCAGCATTTT	CASSPRSGGWGNQPQHF	once	TRBV27	TRBJ1-5	.
TGTGCCAGCAGCCTACCGGGGGACAGGTTCCTCTACGAGCAGTACTTC	CASSLPGDRFLYEQYF	.	TRBV28	TRBJ2-7	TRBD1
TGCGCCAGCAGCTTGAGGTCCGGCAGGGGGGATAATTCACCCCTCCACTTT	CASSLRSGRGDNSPLHF	.	TRBV5-1	TRBJ1-6	TRBD1
TGTGCCAGCAGCCAACTACAGGGATCCCACGAGCAGTACTTC	CASSQLQGSHEQYF	.	TRBV3-1/TRBV3-2	TRBJ2-7	.
TGTGCCAGCAGCTTAACCGGACAGGGTCTGAACACTGAAGCTTTCTTT	CASSLTGQGLNTEAFF	.	TRBV7-3	TRBJ1-1	TRBD1
TGTGCCAGCAACCTCAGAGACTCTTGGGACAGCACCTACGAGCAGTACTTC	CASNLRDSWDSTYEQYF	.	TRBV21-1	TRBJ2-7	.
TGTGCCGCCCGGGACAGGGGTTTAACCCTCCACTTT	CAARDRGLTLHF	once	TRBV28	TRBJ1-6	TRBD1
TGTGCCAGCAGCGTGACAGGATGGGCCGGGGAGCTGTTTTTT	CASSVTGWAGELFF	.	TRBV9	TRBJ2-2	.
TGTGCCAGCAGCCAAGGACCCCCGACAGGGGAAGCTTTCTTT	CASSQGPPTGEAFF	.	TRBV3-1/TRBV3-2	TRBJ1-1	TRBD1
TGTGCCAGCAGTGCCCAGGGGTCCGGGGCCAACGTCCTGACTTTC	CASSAQGSGANVLTF	.	TRBV27	TRBJ2-6	.
TGTGCCAGCAGCCCAGGGGCAGGAAACATGAACACTGAAGCTTTCTTT	CASSPGAGNMNTEAFF	.	TRBV6-4	TRBJ1-1	.
TGTGCCAGCTCCCTGGGGAGACAGACTAATTCACCCCTCCACTTT	CASSLGRQTNSPLHF	few	TRBV18	TRBJ1-6	.
TGTGCCAGCAGTTCCAGTACAGGGTCCTTTTGGGTGGTCAAAAACATTCAGTACTTC	CASSSSTGSFWVVKNIQYF	.	TRBV28	TRBJ2-4	.
TGCGCCAGCAGCCAAGCCGACAGGGAAACTTCACCCCTCCACTTT	CASSQADRETSPLHF	.	TRBV4-3	TRBJ1-6	TRBD1
TGTGCCAGCAGAGCCGACCGAGGGAGAATAAATTCACCCCTCCACTTT	CASRADRGRINSPLHF	.	TRBV25-1	TRBJ1-6	.
TGTGCCTGGAGTGAAGGGGGCGTACAGCCCCAGCATTTT	CAWSEGGVQPQHF	.	TRBV30	TRBJ1-5	TRBD1
TGTGCCAGCAGCCAAGATTGGGGCACCTACAATGAGCAGTTCTTC	CASSQDWGTYNEQFF	.	TRBV3-1/TRBV3-2	TRBJ2-1	.
TGTGCCAGCAGCCTAGAAAGGGGGCAGCCCCAGCATTTT	CASSLERGQPQHF	.	TRBV27	TRBJ1-5	.
TGCGCCAGCAGCCCCCACACCGAGTATAGCAATCAGCCCCAGCATTTT	CASSPHTEYSNQPQHF	once	TRBV10-2	TRBJ1-5	.
TGTGCCAGCAGTCCGCCTAGAGGGGGCGTATCGGATGGCTACACCTTC	CASSPPRGGVSDGYTF	.	TRBV28	TRBJ1-2	TRBD1
TGTGCCAGCAGGGGACTCAGACAGGAAGCCTTC	CASRGLRQEAF	.	TRBV28	TRBJ2-7	.
TGTGCCAGCGGCGGCAGGGAGGTTGGAAACACCATATATTTT	CASGGREVGNTIYF	.	TRBV6-5	TRBJ1-3	.
TGTGCCAGCAGCTTAGGACAAAACTATGGCTACACCTTC	CASSLGQNYGYTF	once	TRBV11-2	TRBJ1-2	.
TGTGCTAGTGGTCACGGACAGGGGGCTTCCTATGGCTACACCTTC	CASGHGQGASYGYTF	.	TRBV12-5	TRBJ1-2	TRBD1